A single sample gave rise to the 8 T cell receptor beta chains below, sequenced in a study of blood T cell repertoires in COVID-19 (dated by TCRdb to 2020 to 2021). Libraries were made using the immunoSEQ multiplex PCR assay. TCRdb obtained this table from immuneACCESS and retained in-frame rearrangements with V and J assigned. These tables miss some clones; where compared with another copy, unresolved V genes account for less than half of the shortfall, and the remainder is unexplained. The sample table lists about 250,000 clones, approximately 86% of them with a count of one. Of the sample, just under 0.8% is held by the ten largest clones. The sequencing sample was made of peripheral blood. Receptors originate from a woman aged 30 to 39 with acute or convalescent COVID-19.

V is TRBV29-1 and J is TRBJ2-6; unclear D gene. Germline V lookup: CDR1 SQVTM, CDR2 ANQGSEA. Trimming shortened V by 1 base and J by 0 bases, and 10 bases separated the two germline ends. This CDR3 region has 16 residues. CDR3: CSVEVFSVSGANVLTF. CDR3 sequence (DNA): TGCAGCGTTGAAGTCTTCTCGGTCTCTGGGGCCAACGTCCTGACTTTC.

CDR3 loop: CASRGGQLSYNEQFF. DNA for the CDR3: TGTGCAAGTCGTGGTGGACAGCTATCCTACAATGAGCAGTTCTTC. The gene calls are TRBV12-2 and TRBJ2-1; the DNA was not used to check the table's D call, TRBD1. TRBV12-2 is shown as a pseudogene. This CDR3 comprises 15 residues.

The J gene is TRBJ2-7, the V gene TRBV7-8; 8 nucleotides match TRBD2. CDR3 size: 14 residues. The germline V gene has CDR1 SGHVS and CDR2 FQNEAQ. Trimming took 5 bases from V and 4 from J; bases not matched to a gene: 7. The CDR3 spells CASSPPGTRYEQYF. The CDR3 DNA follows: TGTGCCAGCAGCCCCCCCGGGACTAGATACGAGCAGTACTTC.

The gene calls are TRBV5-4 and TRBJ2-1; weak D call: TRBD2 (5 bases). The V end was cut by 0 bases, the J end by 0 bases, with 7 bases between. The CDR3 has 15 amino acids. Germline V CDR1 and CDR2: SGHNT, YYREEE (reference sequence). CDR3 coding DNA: TGTGCCAGCAGCTTGGCGGGGTACTCCTACAATGAGCAGTTCTTC. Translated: CASSLAGYSYNEQFF.

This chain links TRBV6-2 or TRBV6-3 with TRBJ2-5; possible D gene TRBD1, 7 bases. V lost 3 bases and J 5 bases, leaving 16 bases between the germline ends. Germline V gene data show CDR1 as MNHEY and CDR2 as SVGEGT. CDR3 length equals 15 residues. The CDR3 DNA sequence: TGTGCCAGCAGTTATGACAGGGCGGAGGGGGAGACCCAGTACTTC. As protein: CASSYDRAEGETQYF.

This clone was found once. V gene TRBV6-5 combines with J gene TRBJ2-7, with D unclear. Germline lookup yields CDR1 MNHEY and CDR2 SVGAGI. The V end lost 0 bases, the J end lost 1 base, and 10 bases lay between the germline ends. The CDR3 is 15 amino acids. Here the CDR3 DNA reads TGTGCCAGCAGTTACTCGAGTTTGGTTTCCTACGAGCAGTACTTC. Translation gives CASSYSSLVSYEQYF.

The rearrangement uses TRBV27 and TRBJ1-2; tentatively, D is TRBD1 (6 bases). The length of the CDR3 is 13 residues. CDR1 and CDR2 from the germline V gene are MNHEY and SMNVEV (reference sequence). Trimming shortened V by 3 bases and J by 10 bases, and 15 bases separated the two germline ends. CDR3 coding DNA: TGTGCCAGCAGTTTGGGGGCAGGGGATGTCTACACCTTC. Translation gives CASSLGAGDVYTF.

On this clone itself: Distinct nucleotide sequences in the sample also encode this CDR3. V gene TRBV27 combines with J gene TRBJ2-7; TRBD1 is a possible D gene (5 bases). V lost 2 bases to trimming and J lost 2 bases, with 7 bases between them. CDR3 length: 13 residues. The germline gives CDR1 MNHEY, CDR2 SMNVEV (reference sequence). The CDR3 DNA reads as TGTGCCAGCAGTTTACAGGGTACCTACGAGCAGTACTTC. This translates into CASSLQGTYEQYF.